This T cell receptor beta chain was sequenced for a study of cytomegalovirus exposure and HLA in healthy donors. CDR1 and CDR2 (germline): SGDLS, YYNGEE. The V segment lost 4 bases and the J segment 4 bases; nucleotides outside the gene matches: 13. There are 16 residues in the CDR3. Data came from immunoSEQ multiplex PCR; TCRdb stores just in-frame clones and leaves some out. Among roughly 150,000 clones, 80% to 90% were seen once, and the ten largest hold around 2.3%. On this clone: Its matching antigen is unknown.

Study-wide results and caveats: Listed as cytomegalovirus-associated were roughly 180 TCR beta chains.

Sequenced: PBMCs. The TCR sequence derives from a woman younger than 30 in good health and CMV-seronegative. This rearrangement joins TRBV9 to TRBJ1-2; TRBD1 aligns across 7 bases. This chain's CDR3 is CASSRSDRPPGYGYTF. The CDR3 nucleotides are TGTGCCAGCAGCAGATCGGACAGGCCCCCCGGCTATGGCTACACCTTC.